Given below is one TCR beta chain in context. Antigen unknown. This sample was included in a study of vaccination effects on CD4 cells after COVID-19. CD4+ T cells specific for antigen were expanded with viral peptide pools by the ViraFEST assay before sequencing. At the end of more than 8 days of culture, CD4+ T cells were isolated. Prior SARS-CoV-2 infection was absent in the vaccine recipients, as shown by negative nucleocapsid antibodies. The data were produced by immunoSEQ multiplex PCR, yet TCRdb's version contains in-frame clones alone and is incomplete. The sample shows 35,000 to 45,000 clones, 70% to 80% of them seen only once. The CDR3 spans 16 residues. Germline V gene data show CDR1 as MGHRA and CDR2 as YSYEKL. V was pared by 1 base and J by 7 bases, with 5 bases of the junction left unmatched.

The sample was CD4+ T cells from PBMCs cultured with SARS-CoV-2 spike peptides, taken before COVID-19 vaccination. The clonotype was recovered from a human donor who received a COVID-19 vaccine. This chain joins TRBV4-1 and TRBJ1-6; TRBD1 matches 9 bases. The chain's CDR3 is CASSQAPGQGNSPLHF. CDR3 in DNA: TGCGCCAGCAGCCAAGCCCCCGGACAGGGGAATTCACCCCTCCACTTT.